A selection of T cell receptor beta chains follows, all from one sample in a study of T cell responses to AZD1222 COVID-19 vaccine. The method was immunoSEQ multiplex PCR; TCRdb's version includes in-frame clones alone and lacks a portion of them. Seen here are some 100,000 clones, nearly 90% observed once, and the top ten hold roughly 15%. This sample comprised peripheral blood, obtained on day 0 of AZD1222 vaccination. Source of these receptors: an adult in good health. The CDR3 runs from the conserved cysteine through the conserved F or W. A D gene is named only where the DNA matches it firmly. Clone size is shown for a subset of rows, as once, few, many or a class of expanded clone.

D,J,V,size,CDR3,DNA
-,TRBJ1-2,TRBV9,-,CASSASTNKVHGYTF,TGTGCCAGCAGCGCCTCCACCAACAAAGTACATGGCTACACCTTC
TRBD1,TRBJ1-5,TRBV10-2,-,CASSEWQGTGTNQPQHF,TGCGCCAGCAGTGAGTGGCAGGGGACAGGGACCAATCAGCCCCAGCATTTT
-,TRBJ1-1,TRBV2,-,CASGQLNTEAFF,TGTGCCAGCGGACAGTTGAACACTGAAGCTTTCTTT
TRBD1,TRBJ1-1,TRBV6-1,-,CASSEAGQGGTEAFF,TGTGCCAGCAGTGAAGCGGGACAGGGTGGTACTGAAGCTTTCTTT
-,TRBJ2-1,TRBV5-1,once,CASREDRLPGEQFF,TGCGCCAGCAGAGAGGACCGCCTCCCGGGTGAGCAGTTCTTC
-,TRBJ1-2,TRBV19,once,CAQGRRGYTF,TGTGCCCAGGGTCGCCGGGGCTACACCTTC
-,TRBJ1-5,TRBV23-1,-,CASSQPGWGGEGNQPQHF,TGCGCCAGCAGTCAACCTGGGTGGGGCGGTGAGGGCAATCAGCCCCAGCATTTT
-,TRBJ2-1,TRBV19,-,CASSISDSVYEQFF,TGTGCCAGTAGTATCTCAGACAGTGTCTATGAGCAGTTCTTC
-,TRBJ1-2,TRBV12-3/TRBV12-4,-,CASSLLGRGYTF,TGTGCCAGCAGTTTGTTGGGGAGGGGCTACACCTTC
TRBD1,TRBJ2-7,TRBV7-9,-,CASSSDRGYEQYF,TGTGCCAGCAGCTCCGACAGGGGCTACGAGCAGTACTTC
-,TRBJ1-1,TRBV4-3,-,CASSPKQGRGTEAFF,TGCGCCAGCAGCCCTAAACAGGGCCGAGGCACTGAAGCTTTCTTT
TRBD2,TRBJ2-3,TRBV5-1,-,CASSRPTRESQADTQYF,TGCGCCAGCAGCCGCCCGACGCGGGAGAGTCAGGCAGATACGCAGTATTTT
-,TRBJ1-2,TRBV3-1/TRBV3-2,-,CASSLMSTGLDGYTF,TGTGCCAGCAGCCTGATGAGTACAGGGTTGGATGGCTACACCTTC
TRBD2,TRBJ2-1,TRBV4-1,-,CASSQGTSGGASSYNEQFF,TGCGCCAGCAGCCAAGGAACTAGCGGGGGCGCCTCTTCCTACAATGAGCAGTTCTTC
TRBD1,TRBJ1-4,TRBV28,-,CASRRPGQVNEKLFF,TGTGCCAGCAGACGCCCAGGACAGGTCAATGAAAAACTGTTTTTT
-,TRBJ1-2,TRBV9,-,CASSVGIRMDGYTF,TGTGCCAGCAGCGTAGGGATCAGGATGGATGGCTACACCTTC
TRBD1,TRBJ1-2,TRBV28,-,CASSPPGQGYGYTF,TGTGCCAGCAGCCCACCGGGACAGGGCTATGGCTACACCTTC
-,TRBJ1-5,TRBV6-2/TRBV6-3,-,CASSTQGYSNQPQHF,TGTGCCAGCAGTACACAGGGTTATAGCAATCAGCCCCAGCATTTT
TRBD1,TRBJ1-1,TRBV5-1,-,CASSIDRDGGAFF,TGCGCCAGCAGCATAGACAGGGATGGAGGAGCTTTCTTT
-,TRBJ1-1,TRBV12-3/TRBV12-4,-,CASRRSGNTEAFF,TGTGCCAGCAGAAGGTCGGGGAACACTGAAGCTTTCTTT
-,TRBJ1-6,TRBV25-1,-,CASSAAGPGTPLHF,TGTGCCAGCAGTGCCGCAGGGCCGGGTACACCCCTCCACTTT
-,TRBJ1-2,TRBV29-1,-,CSLYGGPNYGYTF,TGCAGCCTGTACGGGGGGCCTAACTATGGCTACACCTTC
TRBD2,TRBJ2-5,TRBV24-1,-,CATSAAGGVETQYF,TGTGCCACCAGTGCAGCGGGGGGGGTTGAGACCCAGTACTTC
-,TRBJ2-5,TRBV5-4,few,CASSGGRSQETQYF,TGTGCCAGCAGTGGAGGCAGGTCGCAAGAGACCCAGTACTTC
TRBD1,TRBJ1-2,TRBV2,-,CASTMDRIPPRTNYGYTF,TGTGCCAGCACCATGGACAGGATCCCTCCCCGTACTAACTATGGCTACACCTTC
TRBD1,TRBJ2-1,TRBV24-1,-,CATSGQGGLNEQFF,TGTGCCACCTCGGGACAGGGGGGCCTCAATGAGCAGTTCTTC
-,TRBJ1-1,TRBV14,-,CASKRGWNTEAFF,TGTGCCAGCAAACGGGGCTGGAACACTGAAGCTTTCTTT
-,TRBJ1-5,TRBV19,once,CASRNGHYSNQPQHF,TGTGCCAGTAGAAATGGTCACTATAGCAATCAGCCCCAGCATTTT
-,TRBJ2-2,TRBV5-1,-,CASSAPPGTAGMNTGELFF,TGCGCCAGCAGCGCGCCCCCCGGGACGGCGGGGATGAACACCGGGGAGCTGTTTTTT
-,TRBJ2-3,TRBV6-2/TRBV6-3,-,CASSRTVSTDTQYF,TGTGCCAGCAGTAGGACGGTTAGCACAGATACGCAGTATTTT
-,TRBJ2-7,TRBV19,-,CASSIDSPGGLSYEQYF,TGTGCCAGTAGTATAGATAGCCCTGGGGGCCTCTCCTACGAGCAGTACTTC
TRBD2,TRBJ2-5,TRBV9,-,CASSVASGRSETQYF,TGTGCCAGCAGCGTGGCTAGCGGGAGATCCGAGACCCAGTACTTC
-,TRBJ1-1,TRBV28,-,CASSLMLRNTEAFF,TGTGCCAGCAGTTTAATGCTTAGGAACACTGAAGCTTTCTTT
-,TRBJ1-1,TRBV5-6,-,CASSFWGWTEAFF,TGTGCCAGCAGCTTCTGGGGTTGGACTGAAGCTTTCTTT
TRBD1,TRBJ1-4,TRBV5-1,-,CASSVGTGEKLFF,TGCGCCAGCAGCGTAGGGACAGGCGAAAAACTGTTTTTT
TRBD1,TRBJ2-7,TRBV2,-,CASSDPGGEGFSYEQYF,TGTGCCAGCAGTGATCCAGGGGGCGAAGGGTTCTCCTACGAGCAGTACTTC
-,TRBJ1-4,TRBV4-3,-,CASSQDLGRGDWGEKLFF,TGCGCCAGCAGCCAAGATTTGGGCAGGGGAGATTGGGGTGAAAAACTGTTTTTT
-,TRBJ1-4,TRBV6-2/TRBV6-3,-,CASSQPFGKLFF,TGTGCCAGCAGTCAGCCTTTCGGAAAACTGTTTTTT
-,TRBJ2-1,TRBV9,-,CASSVSREQFF,TGTGCCAGCAGCGTAAGTAGGGAGCAGTTCTTC
-,TRBJ2-1,TRBV6-2/TRBV6-3,-,CASSYGASWTIYNEQFF,TGTGCCAGCAGTTACGGGGCCAGTTGGACAATATACAATGAGCAGTTCTTC
-,TRBJ1-1,TRBV10-3,-,CAIRELNTEAFF,TGTGCCATCAGGGAGTTGAACACTGAAGCTTTCTTT
TRBD2,TRBJ2-2,TRBV3-1/TRBV3-2,-,CASSQGGGVFANTGELFF,TGTGCCAGCAGCCAAGGGGGAGGGGTATTCGCGAACACCGGGGAGCTGTTTTTT
-,TRBJ1-1,TRBV7-2,-,CASSLVGRGGLYTEAFF,TGTGCCAGCAGCTTAGTAGGGCGGGGGGGATTGTACACTGAAGCTTTCTTT
-,TRBJ2-2,TRBV29-1,-,CSVDQGTGNTGELFF,TGCAGCGTTGATCAGGGTACAGGGAACACCGGGGAGCTGTTTTTT
-,TRBJ1-1,TRBV5-1,-,CASSLDGRPNTEAFF,TGCGCCAGCAGCTTGGATGGGAGGCCAAACACTGAAGCTTTCTTT
-,TRBJ1-4,TRBV4-2,-,CASSESGRGSFGKLFF,TGTGCCAGCAGCGAAAGCGGGAGGGGGAGCTTTGGAAAACTGTTTTTT
TRBD1,TRBJ2-1,TRBV10-3,-,CASGTGVYNEQFF,TGTGCCAGCGGGACAGGGGTATACAATGAGCAGTTCTTC
-,TRBJ2-5,TRBV14,-,CASSSTGETQYF,TGTGCCAGCAGCTCCACGGGTGAGACCCAGTACTTC
-,TRBJ1-1,TRBV27,-,CASRRGYTEAFF,TGTGCCAGCAGGCGGGGGTACACTGAAGCTTTCTTT
-,TRBJ1-1,TRBV14,once,CASSRGLGAGNTEAFF,TGTGCCAGCAGCCGAGGGCTGGGGGCGGGGAACACTGAAGCTTTCTTT
-,TRBJ1-3,TRBV10-3,-,CAISAYSSGNTIYF,TGTGCCATCAGTGCCTACAGTTCTGGAAACACCATATATTTT
-,TRBJ1-3,TRBV14,once,CASSRVRSSGNTIYF,TGTGCCAGCAGCCGAGTTCGGAGCTCTGGAAACACCATATATTTT
TRBD1,TRBJ2-7,TRBV9,-,CASSRAQGDFEQYF,TGTGCCAGCAGCCGCGCACAGGGGGACTTCGAGCAGTACTTC
TRBD1,TRBJ2-3,TRBV5-8,-,CASSHDRVKASTDTQYF,TGTGCCAGCAGCCACGACAGGGTTAAAGCTAGCACAGATACGCAGTATTTT